The source of this T cell receptor (beta chain) is a study of beta chain features in type 1 diabetes. Expressed TCRB transcripts were sequenced because the entire RNA isolate underwent reverse transcription. TCRdb keeps only in-frame clones here, not all; method: immunoSEQ multiplex PCR. The sample contains around 500,000 clones, about 30% of which appear only once. Germline trimming cut 0 bases from V and 3 bases from J; bases unmatched to any gene: 5. The CDR3 consists of 17 residues. The V gene's germline CDR1 is LNHNV and CDR2 YYDKDF (reference sequence). The sequence was collected from a young man in good health. V is TRBV15 and J is TRBJ2-1, with TRBD2 identical over 10 bases. The specimen sequenced was naive CD4+ T cells from blood. CDR3 coding DNA: TGTGCCACCAGCAGAGATTTAGCTAGCGGGAGCTACAATGAGCAGTTCTTC. Translation: CATSRDLASGSYNEQFF.